These T cell receptor beta chains were read from a single sample in a study of blood T cell repertoires in COVID-19. The protocol was immunoSEQ multiplex PCR, while the TCRdb copy is restricted to in-frame clones and leaves out a portion. The profile shows 250,000 to 350,000 clones, less than 85% of them singletons. Source material: peripheral blood. These receptors all stem from a human donor with COVID-19, enrolled during active disease. The donor label of this sample is uncertain. The CDR3 runs from the conserved cysteine through the conserved F or W. A D gene is named only where the DNA matches it firmly. Not every row has a clone size; where given, it reads once, few, many or a size class.

V gene: TRBV11-1
clone size: few
D gene: NA
J gene: TRBJ2-7
CDR3 length: 16
CDR3 DNA: TGTGCCAGCAGCCGCCCGGCCAATCCAGGGCGCTACGAGCAGTACTTC
CDR3 protein: CASSRPANPGRYEQYF

V gene: TRBV19
clone size: NA
D gene: NA
J gene: TRBJ1-1
CDR3 length: 16
CDR3 DNA: TGTGCCAGTAGTATACCAGGGGCCCCCCTGAACACTGAAGCTTTCTTT
CDR3 protein: CASSIPGAPLNTEAFF

V gene: TRBV27
clone size: NA
D gene: NA
J gene: TRBJ1-4
CDR3 length: 17
CDR3 DNA: TGTGCCAGCAGTACCTGGGGCGGACAAACCCGGGATGAAAAACTGTTTTTT
CDR3 protein: CASSTWGGQTRDEKLFF

V gene: TRBV6-2/TRBV6-3
clone size: NA
D gene: TRBD2
J gene: TRBJ2-7
CDR3 length: 15
CDR3 DNA: TGTGCCAGCGGCCTCTACGGCGGGAGGGCCGACGAGCAGTACTTC
CDR3 protein: CASGLYGGRADEQYF

V gene: TRBV18
clone size: NA
D gene: NA
J gene: TRBJ1-4
CDR3 length: 15
CDR3 DNA: TGTGCCAGCTCACCCTTCGGAGATACTAATGAAAAACTGTTTTTT
CDR3 protein: CASSPFGDTNEKLFF

V gene: TRBV3-1/TRBV3-2
clone size: NA
D gene: NA
J gene: TRBJ1-2
CDR3 length: 13
CDR3 DNA: TGTGCCAGCAGCCTTAACAGGGATGGTGGCTACACCTTC
CDR3 protein: CASSLNRDGGYTF

V gene: TRBV19
clone size: NA
D gene: TRBD1
J gene: TRBJ2-2
CDR3 length: 16
CDR3 DNA: TGTGCCAGTAGTATGAGACAGGGAGTTGGCACCGGGGAGCTGTTTTTT
CDR3 protein: CASSMRQGVGTGELFF

V gene: TRBV18
clone size: NA
D gene: NA
J gene: TRBJ2-3
CDR3 length: 16
CDR3 DNA: TGTGCCAGCTCACCATCGGGCTTGAGGGGCACAGATACGCAGTATTTT
CDR3 protein: CASSPSGLRGTDTQYF

V gene: TRBV19
clone size: few
D gene: NA
J gene: TRBJ1-1
CDR3 length: 15
CDR3 DNA: TGTGCCAGTAGTACGTCCCTAGGCCTGAACACTGAAGCTTTCTTT
CDR3 protein: CASSTSLGLNTEAFF

V gene: TRBV4-1
clone size: NA
D gene: NA
J gene: TRBJ1-1
CDR3 length: 15
CDR3 DNA: TGCGCCAGCAGCCAAGAGATGGGGGCGAACACTGAAGCTTTCTTT
CDR3 protein: CASSQEMGANTEAFF

V gene: TRBV6-2/TRBV6-3
clone size: once
D gene: NA
J gene: TRBJ1-5
CDR3 length: 17
CDR3 DNA: TGTGCCAGCAGTTACTCCTCAGCGGGGGTCCATAATCAGCCCCAGCATTTT
CDR3 protein: CASSYSSAGVHNQPQHF

V gene: TRBV7-2
clone size: NA
D gene: TRBD1
J gene: TRBJ2-7
CDR3 length: 15
CDR3 DNA: TGTGCCAGCAGCTTAGCCTCCGGGACAGCCTACGAGCAGTACTTC
CDR3 protein: CASSLASGTAYEQYF

V gene: TRBV6-5
clone size: NA
D gene: NA
J gene: TRBJ1-5
CDR3 length: 13
CDR3 DNA: TGTGCCAGTGAACCCACAGGAGATCAGCCCCAGCATTTT
CDR3 protein: CASEPTGDQPQHF

V gene: TRBV10-3
clone size: NA
D gene: NA
J gene: TRBJ2-5
CDR3 length: 13
CDR3 DNA: TGTGCCACCAGAGGAAGCGGACAAGAGACCCAGTACTTC
CDR3 protein: CATRGSGQETQYF

V gene: TRBV9
clone size: NA
D gene: NA
J gene: TRBJ2-3
CDR3 length: 14
CDR3 DNA: TGTGCCAGCAGCGTAGTGTCTGGAGGGGATACGCAGTATTTT
CDR3 protein: CASSVVSGGDTQYF

V gene: TRBV28
clone size: NA
D gene: TRBD2
J gene: TRBJ2-1
CDR3 length: 14
CDR3 DNA: TGTGCCAGCAGTTCCTCGGGGGGAGGGAATGAGCAGTTCTTC
CDR3 protein: CASSSSGGGNEQFF

V gene: TRBV5-1
clone size: NA
D gene: NA
J gene: TRBJ2-6
CDR3 length: 16
CDR3 DNA: TGCGCCAGCAGCTTGGCCGGGGGCTCTGGGGCCAACGTCCTGACTTTC
CDR3 protein: CASSLAGGSGANVLTF

V gene: TRBV6-5
clone size: NA
D gene: NA
J gene: TRBJ2-2
CDR3 length: 14
CDR3 DNA: TGTGCCAGCAGTTACTCCTCGAACACCGGGGAGCTGTTTTTT
CDR3 protein: CASSYSSNTGELFF

V gene: TRBV7-3
clone size: NA
D gene: NA
J gene: TRBJ1-4
CDR3 length: 16
CDR3 DNA: TGTGCCAGCAGCTTAACGATGGGAGGCCTCAGTGAAAAACTGTTTTTT
CDR3 protein: CASSLTMGGLSEKLFF

V gene: TRBV19
clone size: NA
D gene: TRBD1
J gene: TRBJ1-1
CDR3 length: 13
CDR3 DNA: TGTGCCAGTAGGCAGGGACAGTACACTGAAGCTTTCTTT
CDR3 protein: CASRQGQYTEAFF

V gene: TRBV5-6
clone size: NA
D gene: TRBD2
J gene: TRBJ2-5
CDR3 length: 12
CDR3 DNA: TGTGCCAGCAGCTGGGGGGGAGAGACCCAGTACTTC
CDR3 protein: CASSWGGETQYF

V gene: TRBV28
clone size: NA
D gene: TRBD2
J gene: TRBJ2-1
CDR3 length: 14
CDR3 DNA: TGTGCCAGCAGGGGACTAGCGGCATACAATGAGCAGTTCTTC
CDR3 protein: CASRGLAAYNEQFF

V gene: TRBV19
clone size: few
D gene: TRBD2
J gene: TRBJ2-1
CDR3 length: 14
CDR3 DNA: TGTGCCAGTAGTAGGAGCGGGACCCGCAATGAGCAGTTCTTC
CDR3 protein: CASSRSGTRNEQFF

V gene: TRBV3-1/TRBV3-2
clone size: NA
D gene: NA
J gene: TRBJ2-6
CDR3 length: 15
CDR3 DNA: TGTGCCAGCAGCCTTCAGTTATCTGGGGCCAACGTCCTGACTTTC
CDR3 protein: CASSLQLSGANVLTF

V gene: TRBV5-5
clone size: NA
D gene: TRBD1
J gene: TRBJ2-1
CDR3 length: 14
CDR3 DNA: TGTGCCACCTGGGACAGGGCAGGGGTTGGGGAGCAGTTCTTC
CDR3 protein: CATWDRAGVGEQFF

V gene: TRBV18
clone size: NA
D gene: TRBD1
J gene: TRBJ2-5
CDR3 length: 14
CDR3 DNA: TGTGCCAGCTCACGGACAGGGCCCCAAGAGACCCAGTACTTC
CDR3 protein: CASSRTGPQETQYF

V gene: TRBV10-3
clone size: NA
D gene: NA
J gene: TRBJ2-3
CDR3 length: 16
CDR3 DNA: TGTGCCATCAGTGGGAGTCAACGTCTCTCGGCAGATACGCAGTATTTT
CDR3 protein: CAISGSQRLSADTQYF

V gene: TRBV6-5
clone size: NA
D gene: NA
J gene: TRBJ1-1
CDR3 length: 13
CDR3 DNA: TGTGCCAGCAGTCCCGGCTTCGGCCCGGGGGCTTTCTTT
CDR3 protein: CASSPGFGPGAFF

V gene: TRBV28
clone size: NA
D gene: NA
J gene: TRBJ2-1
CDR3 length: 16
CDR3 DNA: TGTGCCAGCGTCCCCCCGGGGGTAATTAAAAACAATGAGCAGTTCTTC
CDR3 protein: CASVPPGVIKNNEQFF

V gene: TRBV7-8
clone size: NA
D gene: TRBD2
J gene: TRBJ2-3
CDR3 length: 13
CDR3 DNA: TGTGCCAGCAGCCGGGACTATCCAGATACGCAGTATTTT
CDR3 protein: CASSRDYPDTQYF

V gene: TRBV15
clone size: NA
D gene: TRBD1
J gene: TRBJ1-3
CDR3 length: 15
CDR3 DNA: TGTGCCACCAGCAGGGACAGGTTCTCTGGAAACACCATATATTTT
CDR3 protein: CATSRDRFSGNTIYF

V gene: TRBV30
clone size: NA
D gene: NA
J gene: TRBJ1-1
CDR3 length: 14
CDR3 DNA: TGTGCCTGGAGGGCACAGGGTCTGGACACTGAAGCTTTCTTT
CDR3 protein: CAWRAQGLDTEAFF

V gene: TRBV6-5
clone size: few
D gene: TRBD1
J gene: TRBJ2-2
CDR3 length: 14
CDR3 DNA: TGTGCCAGCACATCAGGGGGCGGCACCGGGGAGCTGTTTTTT
CDR3 protein: CASTSGGGTGELFF

V gene: TRBV30
clone size: NA
D gene: NA
J gene: TRBJ2-1
CDR3 length: 17
CDR3 DNA: TGTGCCTGGAGGTCAATCTCAGCGTTGAGCTCCTACAATGAGCAGTTCTTC
CDR3 protein: CAWRSISALSSYNEQFF